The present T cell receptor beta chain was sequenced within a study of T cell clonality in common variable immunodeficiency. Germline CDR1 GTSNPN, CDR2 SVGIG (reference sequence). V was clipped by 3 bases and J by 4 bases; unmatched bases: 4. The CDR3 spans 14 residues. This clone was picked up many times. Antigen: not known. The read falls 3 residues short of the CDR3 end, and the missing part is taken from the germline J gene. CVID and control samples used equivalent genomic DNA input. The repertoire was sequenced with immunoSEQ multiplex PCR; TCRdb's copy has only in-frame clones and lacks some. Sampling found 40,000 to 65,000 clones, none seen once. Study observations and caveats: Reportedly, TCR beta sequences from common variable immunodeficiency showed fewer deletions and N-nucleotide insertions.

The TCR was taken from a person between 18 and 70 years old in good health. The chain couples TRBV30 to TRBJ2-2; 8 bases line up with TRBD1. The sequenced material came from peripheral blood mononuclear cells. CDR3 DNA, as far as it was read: TGTGCCTGGAGCAGGGGGCTCAGCACCGGGGAG. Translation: CAWSRGLSTGE. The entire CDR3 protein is CAWSRGLSTGELFF. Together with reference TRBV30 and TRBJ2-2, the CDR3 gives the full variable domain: SQTIHQWPATLVQPVGSPLSLECTVEGTSNPNLYWYRQAAGRGLQLLFYSVGIGQISSEVPQNLSASRPQDRQFILSSKKLLLSDSGFYLCAWSRGLSTGELFFGEGSRLTVL.